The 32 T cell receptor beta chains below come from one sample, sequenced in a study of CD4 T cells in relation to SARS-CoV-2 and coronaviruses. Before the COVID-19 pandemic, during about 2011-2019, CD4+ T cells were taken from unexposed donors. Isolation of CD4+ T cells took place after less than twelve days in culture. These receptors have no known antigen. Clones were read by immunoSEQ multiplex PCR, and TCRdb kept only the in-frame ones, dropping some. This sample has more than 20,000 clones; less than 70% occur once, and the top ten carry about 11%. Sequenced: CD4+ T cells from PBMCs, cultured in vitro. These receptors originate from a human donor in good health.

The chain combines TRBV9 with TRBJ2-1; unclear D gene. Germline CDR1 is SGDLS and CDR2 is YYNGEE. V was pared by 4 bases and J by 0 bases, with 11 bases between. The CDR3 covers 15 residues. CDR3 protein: CASSPPSFSYNEQFF. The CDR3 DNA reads TGTGCCAGCAGCCCCCCTTCGTTCTCCTACAATGAGCAGTTCTTC.

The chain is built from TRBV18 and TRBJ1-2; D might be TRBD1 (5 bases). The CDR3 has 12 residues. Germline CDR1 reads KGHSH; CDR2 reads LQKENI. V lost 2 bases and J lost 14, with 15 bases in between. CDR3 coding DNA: TGTGCCAGCTCACCAAGTGAGGGGCCCCTTACCTTC. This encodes CASSPSEGPLTF.

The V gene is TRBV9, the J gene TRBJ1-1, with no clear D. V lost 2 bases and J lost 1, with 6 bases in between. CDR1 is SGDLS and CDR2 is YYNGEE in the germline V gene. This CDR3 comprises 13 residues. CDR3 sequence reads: CASSVGRNTEAFF. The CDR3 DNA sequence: TGTGCCAGCAGCGTGGGCAGGAACACTGAAGCTTTCTTT.

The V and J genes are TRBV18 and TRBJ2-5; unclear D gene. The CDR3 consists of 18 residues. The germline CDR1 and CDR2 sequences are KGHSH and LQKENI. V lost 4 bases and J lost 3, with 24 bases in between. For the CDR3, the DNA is TGTGCCAGCTCACGGCGATCCGTACTGGTGCAGGACGAAGAGACCCAGTACTTC. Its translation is CASSRRSVLVQDEETQYF.

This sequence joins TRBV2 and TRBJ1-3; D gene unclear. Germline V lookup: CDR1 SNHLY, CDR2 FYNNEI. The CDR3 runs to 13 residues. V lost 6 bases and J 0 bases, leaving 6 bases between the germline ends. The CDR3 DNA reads TGTGCCAGCAGGGTCAACTCTGGAAACACCATATATTTT. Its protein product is CASRVNSGNTIYF.

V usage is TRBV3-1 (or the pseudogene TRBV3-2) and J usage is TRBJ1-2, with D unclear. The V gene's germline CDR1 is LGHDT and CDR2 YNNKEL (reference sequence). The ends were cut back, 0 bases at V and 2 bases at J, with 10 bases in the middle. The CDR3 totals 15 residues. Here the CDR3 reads CASSQESRVNYGYTF. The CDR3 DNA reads TGTGCCAGCAGCCAAGAATCACGGGTAAACTATGGCTACACCTTC.

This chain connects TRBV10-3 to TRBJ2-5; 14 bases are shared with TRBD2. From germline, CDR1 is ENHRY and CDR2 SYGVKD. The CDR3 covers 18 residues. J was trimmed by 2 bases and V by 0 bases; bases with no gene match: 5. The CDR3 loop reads CAISESTTSGGGQETQYF. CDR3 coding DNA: TGTGCCATCAGTGAGTCCACGACTAGCGGGGGGGGTCAAGAGACCCAGTACTTC.

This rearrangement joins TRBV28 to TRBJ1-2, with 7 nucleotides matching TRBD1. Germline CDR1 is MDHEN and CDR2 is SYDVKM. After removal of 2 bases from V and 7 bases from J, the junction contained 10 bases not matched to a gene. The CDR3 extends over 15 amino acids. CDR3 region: CASSLERGHRGGYTF. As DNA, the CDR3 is TGTGCCAGCAGTTTAGAGAGGGGGCACCGGGGTGGCTACACCTTC.

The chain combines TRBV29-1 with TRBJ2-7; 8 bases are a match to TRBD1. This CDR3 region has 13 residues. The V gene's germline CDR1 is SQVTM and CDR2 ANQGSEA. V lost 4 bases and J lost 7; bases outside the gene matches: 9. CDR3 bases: TGCAGCGTTGTAGAACAGGGGGTAGGAGAGCAGTACTTC. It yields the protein CSVVEQGVGEQYF.

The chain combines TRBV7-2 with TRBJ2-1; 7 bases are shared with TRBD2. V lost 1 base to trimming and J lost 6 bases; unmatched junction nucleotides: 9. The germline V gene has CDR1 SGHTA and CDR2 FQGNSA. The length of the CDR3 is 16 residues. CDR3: CASSLVREGGRNEQFF. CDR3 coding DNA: TGTGCCAGCAGCTTAGTGAGGGAGGGAGGTCGCAATGAGCAGTTCTTC.

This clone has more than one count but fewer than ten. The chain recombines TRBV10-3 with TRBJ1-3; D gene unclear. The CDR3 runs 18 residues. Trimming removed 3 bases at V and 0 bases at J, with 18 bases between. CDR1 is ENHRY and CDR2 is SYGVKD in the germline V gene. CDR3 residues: CAISEGVGVNSSGNTIYF. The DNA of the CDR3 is TGTGCCATCAGTGAAGGTGTTGGAGTAAACAGCTCTGGAAACACCATATATTTT.

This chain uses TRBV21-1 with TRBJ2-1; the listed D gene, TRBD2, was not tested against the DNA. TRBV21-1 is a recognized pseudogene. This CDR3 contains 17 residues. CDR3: CASIPHKSGSFVDEQFF. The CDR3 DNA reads TGTGCCAGCATCCCCCACAAGAGCGGGAGCTTCGTGGATGAGCAGTTCTTC.

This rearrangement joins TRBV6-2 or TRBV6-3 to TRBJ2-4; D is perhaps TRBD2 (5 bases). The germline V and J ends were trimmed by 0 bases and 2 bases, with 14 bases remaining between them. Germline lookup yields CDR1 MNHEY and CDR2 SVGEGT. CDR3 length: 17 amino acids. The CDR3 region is CASSYSQRESPKNIQYF. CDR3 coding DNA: TGTGCCAGCAGTTACTCTCAACGGGAATCCCCCAAAAACATTCAGTACTTC.

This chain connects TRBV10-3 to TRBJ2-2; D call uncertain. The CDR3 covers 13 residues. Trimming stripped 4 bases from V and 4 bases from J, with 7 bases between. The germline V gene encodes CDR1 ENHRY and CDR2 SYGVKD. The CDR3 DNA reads TGTGCCATCAGTGCAGAGACCACCGGGGAGCTGTTTTTT. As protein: CAISAETTGELFF.

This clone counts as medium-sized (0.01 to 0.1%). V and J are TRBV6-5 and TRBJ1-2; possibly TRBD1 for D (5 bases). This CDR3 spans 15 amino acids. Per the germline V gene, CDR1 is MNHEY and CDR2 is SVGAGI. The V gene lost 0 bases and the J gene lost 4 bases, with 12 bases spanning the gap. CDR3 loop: CASSYSQGVGYGYTF. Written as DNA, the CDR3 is TGTGCCAGCAGTTACTCGCAAGGGGTCGGCTATGGCTACACCTTC.

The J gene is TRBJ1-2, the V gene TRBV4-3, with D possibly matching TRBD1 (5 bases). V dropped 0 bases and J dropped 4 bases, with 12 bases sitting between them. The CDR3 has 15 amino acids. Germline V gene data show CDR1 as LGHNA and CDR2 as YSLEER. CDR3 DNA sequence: TGCGCCAGCAGCCAAGATCGGGGAGGGGCCTATGGCTACACCTTC. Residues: CASSQDRGGAYGYTF.

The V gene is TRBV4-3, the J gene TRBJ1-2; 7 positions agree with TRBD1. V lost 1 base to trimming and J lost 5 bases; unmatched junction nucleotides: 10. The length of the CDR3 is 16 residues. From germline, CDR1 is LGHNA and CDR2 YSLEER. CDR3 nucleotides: TGCGCCAGCAGCCAAGGGGGGGCAGGGGGACAGTATGGCTACACCTTC. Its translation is CASSQGGAGGQYGYTF.

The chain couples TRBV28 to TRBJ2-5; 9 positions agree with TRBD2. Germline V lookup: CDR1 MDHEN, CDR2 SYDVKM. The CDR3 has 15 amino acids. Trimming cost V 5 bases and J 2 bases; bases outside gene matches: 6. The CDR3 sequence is CASSRPAGGQETQYF. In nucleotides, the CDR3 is TGTGCCAGCAGTCGGCCAGCGGGGGGTCAAGAGACCCAGTACTTC.

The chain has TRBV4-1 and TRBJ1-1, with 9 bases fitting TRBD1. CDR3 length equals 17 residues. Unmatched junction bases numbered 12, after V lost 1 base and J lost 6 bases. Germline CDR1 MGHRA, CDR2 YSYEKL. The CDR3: CASSQGYRGQRTPEAFF. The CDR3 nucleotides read TGCGCCAGCAGCCAAGGATACAGGGGGCAGAGGACTCCTGAAGCTTTCTTT.

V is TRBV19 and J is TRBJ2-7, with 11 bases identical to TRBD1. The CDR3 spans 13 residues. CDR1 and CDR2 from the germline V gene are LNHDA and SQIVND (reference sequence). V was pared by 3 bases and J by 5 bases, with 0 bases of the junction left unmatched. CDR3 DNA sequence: TGTGCCAGTAGTATGGACAGGGGGCACGAGCAGTACTTC. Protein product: CASSMDRGHEQYF.

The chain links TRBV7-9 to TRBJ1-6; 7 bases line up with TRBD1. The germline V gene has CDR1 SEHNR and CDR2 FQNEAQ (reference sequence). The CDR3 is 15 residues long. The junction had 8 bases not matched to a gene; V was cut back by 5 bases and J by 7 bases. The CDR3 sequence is CASSLRQGGNSPLHF. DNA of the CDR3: TGTGCCAGCAGCCTTCGACAGGGTGGAAATTCACCCCTCCACTTT.

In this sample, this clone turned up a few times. The chain's CDR3 is CASSPSGEETQYF. CDR3 sequence (DNA): TGTGCCAGCTCACCCTCTGGTGAAGAGACCCAGTACTTC. This chain joins TRBV18 and TRBJ2-5, with D hard to call. The V and J ends lost 3 bases and 3 bases respectively, with 8 bases between them. CDR1 and CDR2 (germline): KGHSH, LQKENI. The CDR3 sequence is 13 residues long.

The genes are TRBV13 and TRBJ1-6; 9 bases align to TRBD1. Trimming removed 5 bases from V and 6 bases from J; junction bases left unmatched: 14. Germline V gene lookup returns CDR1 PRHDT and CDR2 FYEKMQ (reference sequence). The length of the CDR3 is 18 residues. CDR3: CASSHRDREFLGNSPLHF. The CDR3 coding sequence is TGTGCCAGCAGCCATCGGGACAGGGAATTTTTGGGTAATTCACCCCTCCACTTT.

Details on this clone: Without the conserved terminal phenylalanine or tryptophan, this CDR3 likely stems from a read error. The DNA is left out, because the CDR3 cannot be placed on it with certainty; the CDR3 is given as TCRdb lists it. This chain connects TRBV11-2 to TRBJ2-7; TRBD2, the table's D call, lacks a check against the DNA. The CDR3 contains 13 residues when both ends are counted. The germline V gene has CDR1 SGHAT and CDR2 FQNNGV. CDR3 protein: CASSSLRMGTSTL.

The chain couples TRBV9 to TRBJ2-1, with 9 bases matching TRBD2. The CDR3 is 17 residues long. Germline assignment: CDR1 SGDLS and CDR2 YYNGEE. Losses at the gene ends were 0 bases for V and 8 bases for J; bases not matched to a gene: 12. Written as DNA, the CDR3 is TGTGCCAGCAGCGTAGACTTAGCGGGAGAGGGTGGGCATGAGCAGTTCTTC. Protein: CASSVDLAGEGGHEQFF.

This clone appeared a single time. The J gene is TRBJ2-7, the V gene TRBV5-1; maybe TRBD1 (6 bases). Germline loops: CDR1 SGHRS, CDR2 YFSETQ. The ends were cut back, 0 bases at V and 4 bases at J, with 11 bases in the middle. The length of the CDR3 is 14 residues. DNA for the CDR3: TGCGCCAGCAGCTTGGATCAGGGGCGATACGAGCAGTACTTC. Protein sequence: CASSLDQGRYEQYF.

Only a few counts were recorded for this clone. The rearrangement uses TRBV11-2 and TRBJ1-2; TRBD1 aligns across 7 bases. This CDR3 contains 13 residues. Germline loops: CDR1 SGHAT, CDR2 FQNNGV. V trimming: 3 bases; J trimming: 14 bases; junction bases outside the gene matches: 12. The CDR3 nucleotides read TGTGCCAGCAGCTTGGGGCAGGGGGAAGTAGAGACCTTC. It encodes CASSLGQGEVETF.

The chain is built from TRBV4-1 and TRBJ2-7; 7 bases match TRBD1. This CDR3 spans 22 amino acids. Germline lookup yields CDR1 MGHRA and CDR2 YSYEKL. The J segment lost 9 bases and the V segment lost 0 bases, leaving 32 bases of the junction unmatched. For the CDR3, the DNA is TGCGCCAGCAGCCAAGATTTGGGGATGGGGACAGCGCCCGAATCTCTCCGTTATACGCAGTACTTC. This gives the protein CASSQDLGMGTAPESLRYTQYF.

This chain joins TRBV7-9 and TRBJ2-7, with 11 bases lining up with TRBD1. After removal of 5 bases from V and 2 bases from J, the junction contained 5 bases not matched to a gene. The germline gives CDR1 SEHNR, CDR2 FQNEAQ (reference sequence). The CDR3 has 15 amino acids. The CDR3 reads CASSHRDRGTYEQYF. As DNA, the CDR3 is TGTGCCAGCAGCCACCGGGACAGGGGGACCTACGAGCAGTACTTC.

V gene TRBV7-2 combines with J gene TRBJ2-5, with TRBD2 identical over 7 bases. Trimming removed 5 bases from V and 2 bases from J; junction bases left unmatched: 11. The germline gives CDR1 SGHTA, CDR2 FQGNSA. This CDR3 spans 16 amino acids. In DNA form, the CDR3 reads TGTGCCAGCAGCCCCGTACGCGGGGGAAAACAAGAGACCCAGTACTTC. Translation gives CASSPVRGGKQETQYF.

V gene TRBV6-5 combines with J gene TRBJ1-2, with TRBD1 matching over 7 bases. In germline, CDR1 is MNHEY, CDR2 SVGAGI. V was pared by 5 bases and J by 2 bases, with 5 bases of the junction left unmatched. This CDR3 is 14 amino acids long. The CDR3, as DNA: TGTGCCAGCAGTAGGGACAGAGCAAACTATGGCTACACCTTC. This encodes CASSRDRANYGYTF.

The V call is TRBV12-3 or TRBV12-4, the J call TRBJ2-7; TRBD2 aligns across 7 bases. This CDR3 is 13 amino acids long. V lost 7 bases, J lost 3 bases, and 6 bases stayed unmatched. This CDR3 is CASTLAENYEQYF. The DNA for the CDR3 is TGTGCCAGCACTCTAGCGGAGAACTACGAGCAGTACTTC.